This T cell receptor (beta chain) emerged from a study of cytomegalovirus exposure and HLA in healthy donors. The study's findings and limits: A missense variant in DCLRE1C was later tied to TCR beta V- and J-gene trimming. Most of the CMV-associated TCR beta chains (in a later analysis) appeared to be HLA-restricted. Exclusion as indistinguishable affected some V segments, including TRBV6-2 and TRBV6-3.

The PCR employed 60 Vbeta primers together with 13 Jbeta primers. Profiling relied on immunoSEQ multiplex PCR, and the TCRdb table lists in-frame clones only, not all of them. The sample shows about 160,000 clones, around two thirds of them seen only once. This CDR3 has 17 amino acids. Germline CDR1 SGDLS, CDR2 YYNGEE. V lost 0 bases, J lost 11 bases, and 14 bases stayed unmatched. For this clone: Antigen unknown.

What was sequenced was PBMCs. The source is a woman aged 18 to 35 in good health and CMV-seronegative. The chain links TRBV9 to TRBJ1-3; 10 nucleotides line up with TRBD1. The DNA for the CDR3 is TGTGCCAGCAGCGTAGAAGGAGTCGGGACAGGGGCAGACGCCATATATTTT. Amino acid sequence: CASSVEGVGTGADAIYF.